This T cell receptor (beta chain) derives from a study of shared clonotypes between healthy human individuals. Sequencing was performed with immunoSEQ multiplex PCR; in TCRdb, only in-frame clones are kept and a portion is missing. Of over 400,000 clones in the sample, 70% to 80% were seen once. V was trimmed by 8 bases and J by 7 bases, leaving 14 bases between them. This CDR3 is built from 13 residues. CDR1 and CDR2 from the germline V gene are SGHVS and FQNEAQ. The source material was PBMCs. The TCR comes from a woman aged 40 to 55 in good health. Some clones in this sample may be carry-over from other donors' samples. The chain joins TRBV7-8 to TRBJ1-4; D is uncertain. CDR3 bases: TGTGCCAGCGTCCCTTTACGGGGTGAAAAACTGTTTTTT. The encoded protein is CASVPLRGEKLFF. Drawing the rest from reference TRBV7-8 and TRBJ1-4, the complete variable domain is GAGVSQSPRYKVAKRGQDVALRCDPISGHVSLFWYQQALGQGPEFLTYFQNEAQLDKSGLPSDRFFAERPEGSVSTLKIQRTQQEDSAVYLCASVPLRGEKLFFGSGTQLSVL.